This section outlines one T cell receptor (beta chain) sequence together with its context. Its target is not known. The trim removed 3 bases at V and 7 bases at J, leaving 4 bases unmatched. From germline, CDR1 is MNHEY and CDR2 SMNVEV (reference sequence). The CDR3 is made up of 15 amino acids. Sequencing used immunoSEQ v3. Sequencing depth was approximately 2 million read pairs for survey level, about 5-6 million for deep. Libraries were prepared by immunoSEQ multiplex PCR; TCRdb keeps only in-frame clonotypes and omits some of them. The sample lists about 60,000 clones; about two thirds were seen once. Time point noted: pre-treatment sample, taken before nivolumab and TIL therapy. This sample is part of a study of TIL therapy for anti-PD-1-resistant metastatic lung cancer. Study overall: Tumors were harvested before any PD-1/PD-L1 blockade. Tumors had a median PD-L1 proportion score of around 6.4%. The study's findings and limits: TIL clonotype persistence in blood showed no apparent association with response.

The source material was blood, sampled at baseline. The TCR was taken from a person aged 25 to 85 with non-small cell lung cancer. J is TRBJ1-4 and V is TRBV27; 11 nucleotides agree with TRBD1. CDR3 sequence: CASSFFGTGGEKLFF. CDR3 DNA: TGTGCCAGCAGTTTTTTTGGGACAGGGGGTGAAAAACTGTTTTTT.